This T cell receptor beta chain came from a study of post-analysis software for immune sequencing data (dated by TCRdb to about 2015). The study in broad terms: Recorded disease courses included relapsing-remitting, secondary progressive and progressive-relapsing multiple sclerosis, with some patients lacking subtype annotation. Patient repertoires were compared against roughly 12 previously published healthy control repertoires from donors aged about 6 to 26 years. A subset of samples was prepared in parallel using single-end sample barcoding, then pooled and co-amplified after Illumina adapter ligation.

The CDR3 measures 13 amino acids from cysteine to phenylalanine. Only the CDR3 part of the read is kept: 39 bases, read in frame from the first base. The V and J ends are trimmed by 7 bases and 6 bases, leaving 16 bases between them. The CDR1 and CDR2 encoded by the germline V gene are SQVTM and ANQGSEA. Beyond this particular receptor, the publication reports: The control group was slightly older than the multiple sclerosis patient group. Direct clustering with F measure showed strong co-clustering of samples prepared in the same batch, prompting a batch-effect correction. Compared with controls, multiple sclerosis patients had significantly lower normalized Chao1 diversity, a finding suggesting substantial peripheral T-cell clonal expansion. Roughly 5 TRBV segments, including TRBV5-6, TRBV5-1 and TRBV20-1, were significantly more frequent in patients than controls.

To demonstrate the VDJtools post-analysis software, the study profiled TCR beta repertoires from the peripheral blood of around 13 young patients with multiple sclerosis. Multiple sclerosis patients were children and adolescents aged about 6 to 16 years. The library was generated by PCR. The listed sequencing device is Illumina HiSeq 2500. Unique molecular identifiers were incorporated into TCR beta cDNA libraries to reduce PCR and sequencing biases. Some 500,000 cDNA molecules were obtained per 1 to 10 million input T cells, so each molecule approximated one T cell. The same protocol used for the earlier healthy control dataset was applied to prepare and sequence the patient libraries. Within a given batch, samples were prepared together, multiplexed and sequenced on the same HiSeq lane. The authors' analysis ran thus. Raw barcoded reads were processed with MIGEC, discarding single-read molecular identifier groups before consensus assembly and CDR3 extraction. VDJtools was used for post-analysis of the clonotype tables, with diversity normalized by down-sampling every dataset to the smallest sample size. To correct batch-related cross-sample contamination, repertoire overlap clustering matched CDR3 amino acid sequences but not nucleotide sequences. Using fastp trimming at Q25 and MiXCR clonotype assembly, TCRdb reanalyzed the public sequencing data and kept in-frame beta chains. Every entry covers one CDR3 protein and lists the most common genes and DNA from its rows. The V and J calls and clone size come from TCRdb's table, not from the authors' own analysis. This sample lists 750,000 to 900,000 distinct CDR3 sequences; 46% were detected once. The top ten clones comprise 4.9% of the sample.

This clonotype was counted between two and nine times. The specificity of this receptor is unknown. Base-call qualities are not available, and no considerably larger clone is one nucleotide away. This chain is built from TRBV29-1 and TRBJ2-1; a tentative D call is TRBD2 (5 bases match). The source material was blood. The TCR sequence derives from a girl aged 10-17 years with multiple sclerosis. The CDR3 in this case is CSGTRVNRNEQFF. The DNA is as follows: TGCAGCGGCACGCGGGTTAACCGCAATGAGCAGTTCTTC.